This TCR beta chain was sequenced for a study of a mutant IDH1 vaccine in newly diagnosed glioma. About the study: Once 4-6 weeks had passed after radiotherapy alone, vaccination started, or it started with temozolomide cycles.

Note on this clone: Its target is unknown.

Libraries were prepared by immunoSEQ multiplex PCR; TCRdb keeps only in-frame clonotypes and omits some of them. Of more than 30,000 clones detected, roughly 90% appear once; the ten largest clones hold 2% to 2.5%. Regarding time point: week 47, end of study. Vaccinated patients received 300 ug of mutant IDH1 20-mer peptide per dose, with topical imiquimod. The V and J ends lost 6 bases and 2 bases, in that order; junction bases with no gene match: 6. Germline V gene sequence: CDR1 MNHEY, CDR2 SMNVEV (reference sequence). CDR3 length: 14 residues. The source material was PBMCs, sampled from a glioma patient whose treatment included an IDH1 peptide vaccine. This TCR was recovered from a middle-aged man with glioma. The chain joins TRBV27 to TRBJ2-7, with 8 bases that match TRBD1. CDR3: CASRIDRGAYEQYF. Here the CDR3 DNA reads TGTGCCAGCAGGATCGACAGGGGCGCCTACGAGCAGTACTTC.